This TCR beta chain was sequenced during a study of CD8 T cells in ankylosing spondylitis (dated by TCRdb to 2016 to 2017). Turning to the overall study: The study set out to find disease-linked TCR variants by profiling T cell receptor beta repertoires in ankylosing spondylitis patients and healthy donors. The full study cohort was made up of about 25 ankylosing spondylitis patients and over 90 healthy donors. Peripheral blood was sampled, and synovial fluid was also collected from ankylosing spondylitis patients. Broader findings and caveats from the paper: The disease-linked clones were reported to be significantly enriched in matched synovial fluid samples from ankylosing spondylitis patients. A CD8+ phenotype was shown by the disease-linked clones, which were found at relatively low frequencies in peripheral blood. Blood from ankylosing spondylitis patients appeared to be characterized by a TCR beta motif composed of several highly homologous amino acid variants. Some motif variants were previously reported in synovial fluid and blood of reactive arthritis patients, suggesting common disease-initiation mechanisms.

Comments on this clonotype: The target of this receptor is not known. One base away there is no much larger clone; base qualities are not given.

This sample was sequenced with an Illumina HiSeq 2500. Quantitative 5'-RACE with molecular barcodes was the method used to prepare the TCR beta libraries. Concerning the study's data processing: Disease-linked TCR variants were identified with a new computational method built on a probabilistic model of VDJ rearrangement. The public reads were run again by TCRdb, first through fastp at Q25 and then through MiXCR, and only productive beta chains were kept. Each CDR3 protein appears once, grouped with its most common genes and DNA. The V and J calls and clone size come from TCRdb's table, not from the authors' own analysis. The sample yields approximately 200,000 distinct CDR3 sequences; 10% to 15% were counted once. The biggest ten clones account for 8% to 13% of the sample. The CDR3, cysteine through phenylalanine, is 14 amino acids long. Of the read, only the CDR3 DNA is kept; its 42 bases are in frame from base 1. The junction shows trimming of 3 bases on V and 10 bases on J, and the gene matches do not reach 5 bases of it.

The TCR originated in a female donor with ankylosing spondylitis or in good health (not recorded which). Recombination connected TRBV23-1 to TRBJ2-1, with 11 junctional bases fitting TRBD2. TRBV23-1 is an ORF, with its function uncertain. Sequences were obtained from blood, either unsorted or a sorted T cell fraction (not recorded which). The base sequence is TGCGCCAGCAGTCATACTAGCGGGAGCGACGAGCAGTTCTTC. Its translation is CASSHTSGSDEQFF.